In this sample, the clone carrying this TCR beta chain turned up a few times. CDR1 is SGHDN, CDR2 FVKESK, per germline. This CDR3 comprises 15 residues. V lost 4 bases to trimming and J lost 9 bases; unmatched junction nucleotides: 11. The record originates from a study of T cells after yellow fever vaccination. TCRdb passed the 5' RACE reads through MiXCR, listing each CDR3 protein once. The data hold 550,000 to 750,000 distinct CDR3 sequences, with approximately 15% observed a single time. The chain uses TRBV14 and TRBJ2-1; 8 bases align to TRBD2. The sample here was PBMCs, taken on the day of the yellow fever booster vaccination. The source is a man aged 25-45 years who received the YFV17D yellow fever vaccine. CDR3 sequence reads: CASSLKGLGLGEQFF. The CDR3 nucleotides read TGTGCCAGCAGCCTTAAGGGACTAGGGCTTGGTGAGCAGTTCTTC. Complete variable domain (other parts from reference TRBV14 and TRBJ2-1): EAGVTQFPSHSVIEKGQTVTLRCDPISGHDNLYWYRRVMGKEIKFLLHFVKESKQDESGMPNNRFLAERTGGTYSTLKVQPAELEDSGVYFCASSLKGLGLGEQFFGPGTRLTVL.